These 28 T cell receptor beta chains originate from one sample sequenced in a study of beta chain features in type 1 diabetes. The study reverse transcribed the entire isolated RNA, so it sequenced expressed TCRB transcripts. Sequenced by immunoSEQ multiplex PCR; TCRdb stores in-frame clones only, minus some. The repertoire holds hundreds of thousands of clones, with more than 12% as singletons. Notes on the study in general: Moderately but significantly shorter TCRB CDR3s were found in Type 1 diabetes patients in all four CD4+ subsets.

No antigen is known for these receptors. The sequenced sample consisted of naive CD4+ T cells from blood. The receptors come from a man younger than 35 with type 1 diabetes.

Concerning this clone: The junction and the germline gene differ at one end; a read error may be behind it. The same CDR3 is also encoded by other DNA sequences in this sample. The chain employs TRBV7-7 and TRBJ2-5; 8 nucleotides match TRBD1. This CDR3 spans 15 amino acids. Germline CDR1 is SSHAT and CDR2 is FNYEAQ (reference sequence). CDR3 sequence (DNA): TGTGCTAGCAGCTTAGGGGGGACAGGAGAAGAGACCCAGTACTTC. Its translation is CASSLGGTGEETQYF.

The gene calls are TRBV29-1 and TRBJ1-5; TRBD1 agrees at 8 bases. V lost 6 bases to trimming and J lost 4 bases; unmatched junction nucleotides: 14. CDR3 length equals 16 residues. Germline CDR1 is SQVTM and CDR2 is ANQGSEA. The CDR3 sequence is CSVVSGGAGGNQPQHF. The CDR3 bases are TGCAGCGTCGTCTCAGGGGGCGCGGGGGGGAATCAGCCCCAGCATTTT.

The rearrangement uses TRBV28 and TRBJ2-7, with D possibly matching TRBD1 (6 bases). V was clipped by 2 bases and J by 0 bases, with 14 bases between them. In germline, CDR1 is MDHEN, CDR2 SYDVKM. This CDR3 spans 16 amino acids. CDR3 loop: CASSLGGGGNSYEQYF. The CDR3, as DNA: TGTGCCAGCAGTTTAGGTGGGGGCGGCAACTCCTACGAGCAGTACTTC. The complete variable domain, with remaining parts taken from reference TRBV28 and TRBJ2-7, reads DVKVTQSSRYLVKRTGEKVFLECVQDMDHENMFWYRQDPGLGLRLIYFSYDVKMKEKGDIPEGYSVSREKKERFSLILESASTNQTSMYLCASSLGGGGNSYEQYFGPGTRLTVT.

This chain connects TRBV28 to TRBJ2-7, with a weak D call TRBD1 (6 bases). The CDR3 sequence is 14 residues long. In germline, CDR1 is MDHEN, CDR2 SYDVKM. Trimming took 7 bases from V and 6 from J, leaving 19 bases between them. CDR3 loop: CASTRGTLLAEQYF. The CDR3 DNA reads TGTGCCAGCACCAGGGGCACCCTCCTAGCCGAGCAGTACTTC.

In nucleotides, the CDR3 is TGTGCCAGCAGGCTAGAGAATAGCAATCAGCCCCAGCATTTT. This translates into CASRLENSNQPQHF. V usage is TRBV5-8 and J usage is TRBJ1-5, with D hard to call. V dropped 5 bases and J dropped 0 bases, with 9 bases sitting between them. CDR1 and CDR2 from the germline V gene are SGHTS and YDEGEE. The CDR3 spans 14 residues.

The V gene is TRBV7-9, the J gene TRBJ2-7, with no clear D. The CDR3 is 15 amino acids. The germline CDR1 and CDR2 sequences are SEHNR and FQNEAQ (reference sequence). The ends were cut back, 1 base at V and 0 bases at J, with 10 bases in the middle. CDR3 bases: TGTGCCAGCAGCTTAGGGTCCAGCAGCTCCTACGAGCAGTACTTC. Its translation is CASSLGSSSSYEQYF.

The J gene is TRBJ2-1, the V gene TRBV4-1, with 7 bases that match TRBD1. CDR1 and CDR2 (germline): MGHRA, YSYEKL. V trimming: 4 bases; J trimming: 0 bases; junction bases outside the gene matches: 9. The CDR3 covers 17 residues. CDR3 sequence reads: CASSRNPQGNSYNEQFF. The DNA of the CDR3 is TGCGCCAGCAGCCGGAACCCACAGGGGAACTCCTACAATGAGCAGTTCTTC.

The V call is TRBV11-1, the J call TRBJ1-2, with unresolved D. The CDR3 has 11 residues. The germline CDR1 and CDR2 sequences are SGHAT and FQDESV (reference sequence). Trimming took off 5 bases at V and 7 bases at J, with 8 bases between the two ends. For the CDR3, the DNA is TGTGCCAGCAGCCGCAAGGGTGGCTACACCTTC. Translated, it gives CASSRKGGYTF.

The chain is built from TRBV7-9 and TRBJ1-5; 12 bases fit TRBD1. Germline CDR1 and CDR2: SEHNR and FQNEAQ (reference sequence). The CDR3 has 13 amino acids. The J segment lost 7 bases and the V segment lost 11 bases, leaving 6 bases of the junction unmatched. The CDR3 nucleotides read TGTGCCGGGGGACAGGGGGCGGGACAGCCCCAGCATTTT. Protein: CAGGQGAGQPQHF.

This clone was picked up a small number of times. V is TRBV18 and J is TRBJ2-3, with 8 bases lining up with TRBD1. The CDR3 covers 15 residues. J was trimmed by 4 bases and V by 1 base; bases with no gene match: 4. The germline CDR1 and CDR2 sequences are KGHSH and LQKENI. This CDR3 reads CASSPQGQVSDTQYF. CDR3 bases: TGTGCCAGCTCACCACAGGGACAGGTGTCAGATACGCAGTATTTT.

The chain carries TRBV9 and TRBJ1-4; 8 bases agree with TRBD1. The CDR3 contains 16 residues. Trimming took 3 bases from V and 1 from J; bases not matched to a gene: 5. Germline values: CDR1 SGDLS, CDR2 YYNGEE. CDR3 sequence: CASSGRTGQTNEKLFF. CDR3 DNA: TGTGCCAGCAGCGGACGGACAGGGCAAACTAATGAAAAACTGTTTTTT.

V gene TRBV7-9 combines with J gene TRBJ2-1, with unresolved D. This CDR3 region has 11 residues. Per germline, CDR1 SEHNR and CDR2 FQNEAQ (reference sequence). Trimming removed 5 bases from V and 10 bases from J, with 9 bases in between. The CDR3 protein is CASSPGIEQFF. CDR3 bases: TGTGCCAGCAGCCCCGGTATAGAGCAGTTCTTC.

This clone was counted between two and nine times. The V and J genes are TRBV30 and TRBJ2-7, with D perhaps matching TRBD2 (6 bases). Germline CDR1 GTSNPN, CDR2 SVGIG (reference sequence). V was clipped by 3 bases and J by 5 bases, with 14 bases between them. This CDR3 has 13 amino acids. The CDR3 DNA follows: TGTGCCTGGAGCGCTACCGGGGGACACGAGCAGTACTTC. Translation: CAWSATGGHEQYF. Full variable domain (rest looked up from reference TRBV30 and TRBJ2-7): SQTIHQWPATLVQPVGSPLSLECTVEGTSNPNLYWYRQAAGRGLQLLFYSVGIGQISSEVPQNLSASRPQDRQFILSSKKLLLSDSGFYLCAWSATGGHEQYFGPGTRLTVT.

V is TRBV21-1 and J is TRBJ2-5; the table assigns TRBD2, which was not confirmed against the DNA. TRBV21-1 is shown as a pseudogene. This CDR3 contains 16 residues. Written as DNA, the CDR3 is TGTGCCAGCAGCCAAAAACCCCGCGGCCTACAAGAGACCCAGTACTTC. Protein sequence: CASSQKPRGLQETQYF.

The chain has TRBV5-4 and TRBJ2-1; 11 nucleotides match TRBD2. There are 16 residues in the CDR3. Trimming took 4 bases from V and 3 from J; bases not matched to a gene: 6. Germline values: CDR1 SGHNT, CDR2 YYREEE (reference sequence). CDR3 bases: TGTGCCAGCAGCCACCCGACTAGCGGGAACTACAATGAGCAGTTCTTC. It is translated as CASSHPTSGNYNEQFF.

CDR3 sequence (DNA): TGTGCCTGGACAGGGCAGGAAAATCAGCCCCAGCATTTT. Its protein product is CAWTGQENQPQHF. This sequence joins TRBV30 and TRBJ1-5; tentatively, D is TRBD1 (5 bases). Germline lookup yields CDR1 GTSNPN and CDR2 SVGIG (reference sequence). V gave up 4 bases and J gave up 4 bases, with 11 bases separating them. The CDR3 length is 13 residues. Full variable domain (remainder filled in from reference TRBV30 and TRBJ1-5): SQTIHQWPATLVQPVGSPLSLECTVEGTSNPNLYWYRQAAGRGLQLLFYSVGIGQISSEVPQNLSASRPQDRQFILSSKKLLLSDSGFYLCAWTGQENQPQHFGDGTRLSIL.

The chain uses TRBV30 and TRBJ1-5; D not resolved. There are 13 residues in the CDR3. Trimming removed 2 bases at V and 7 bases at J, with 12 bases between. Germline V gene data show CDR1 as GTSNPN and CDR2 as SVGIG (reference sequence). CDR3 sequence: CAWSKGEGQPQHF. The CDR3 DNA sequence: TGTGCCTGGAGTAAAGGCGAGGGACAGCCCCAGCATTTT.

This clone was seen only a few times. The rearrangement joins TRBV2 to TRBJ2-4; a weak D match, TRBD2 (7 bases). Trimming removed 7 bases from V and 2 bases from J, with 12 bases in between. Germline assignment: CDR1 SNHLY and CDR2 FYNNEI. This CDR3 is built from 14 residues. CDR3 coding DNA: TGTGCCAGCAAGAAGGGGGGGACCAAAAACATTCAGTACTTC. Protein product: CASKKGGTKNIQYF. The whole variable domain, filled in from reference TRBV2 and TRBJ2-4, reads EPEVTQTPSHQVTQMGQEVILRCVPISNHLYFYWYRQILGQKVEFLVSFYNNEISEKSEIFDDQFSVERPDGSNFTLKIRSTKLEDSAMYFCASKKGGTKNIQYFGAGTRLSVL.

The chain recombines TRBV9 with TRBJ2-3, with D perhaps matching TRBD2 (5 bases). With 0 bases removed from V and 0 bases from J, the gap between germline ends came to 20 bases. The CDR3 extends over 19 amino acids. Germline V CDR1 and CDR2: SGDLS, YYNGEE. The CDR3 loop is CASSVEAGFYPGSTDTQYF. As DNA, the CDR3 is TGTGCCAGCAGCGTAGAGGCGGGTTTCTACCCCGGGAGCACAGATACGCAGTATTTT.

The chain employs TRBV5-1 and TRBJ2-7; TRBD2 aligns across 11 bases. The CDR3 extends over 16 amino acids. Per germline, CDR1 SGHRS and CDR2 YFSETQ. V was clipped by 4 bases and J by 5 bases; unmatched bases: 11. This CDR3 reads CASSRPLAGGGNEQYF. In DNA, the CDR3 is TGCGCCAGCAGCCGACCCCTAGCGGGAGGAGGGAACGAGCAGTACTTC.

This clone was counted a few times. V and J are TRBV14 and TRBJ2-3, with 8 bases lining up with TRBD2. The CDR3 spans 12 residues. Germline V gene lookup returns CDR1 SGHDN and CDR2 FVKESK. Unmatched junction bases numbered 2, after V lost 5 bases and J lost 7 bases. The CDR3 here is CASSSGGNTQYF. The CDR3 nucleotides are TGTGCCAGCAGCTCGGGGGGGAATACGCAGTATTTT.

This clone showed up just a few times. This CDR3 reads CASRTGPSNTGELFF. CDR3 bases: TGTGCCAGTCGTACAGGGCCTTCGAACACCGGGGAGCTGTTTTTT. J is TRBJ2-2 and V is TRBV6-1, with D possibly TRBD1 on 6 matching bases. The CDR3 loop spans 15 amino acids. V was trimmed by 9 bases and J by 0 bases, leaving 14 bases between them. Germline V gives CDR1 MNHNS, CDR2 SASEGT.

The V and J genes are TRBV7-2 and TRBJ2-2; possibly TRBD2 for D (5 bases). In germline, CDR1 is SGHTA, CDR2 FQGNSA. The CDR3 extends over 13 amino acids. Deletions cut 4 bases from V and 6 bases from J, with 9 bases between. CDR3 sequence reads: CASSSTRPGELFF. The CDR3 DNA follows: TGTGCCAGCAGCTCTACTAGACCCGGGGAGCTGTTTTTT.

This chain's CDR3 is CASSQDHEQYF. CDR3 nucleotide sequence: TGTGCCAGCAGCCAAGACCACGAGCAGTACTTC. This chain uses TRBV7-9 with TRBJ2-7; D is unresolved. Germline loops: CDR1 SEHNR, CDR2 FQNEAQ (reference sequence). The CDR3 extends over 11 amino acids. V shed 5 bases and J shed 5 bases, with 7 bases lying between them. Variable domain in full (rest from reference TRBV7-9 and TRBJ2-7): DTGVSQNPRHKITKRGQNVTFRCDPISEHNRLYWYRQTLGQGPEFLTYFQNEAQLEKSRLLSDRFSAERPKGSFSTLEIQRTEQGDSAMYLCASSQDHEQYFGPGTRLTVT.

The chain joins TRBV15 to TRBJ1-5; 9 positions match TRBD1. CDR3 length: 18 residues. J gave up 0 bases and V 3 bases, and 9 bases lay outside the gene matches. CDR1 is LNHNV, CDR2 YYDKDF, per germline (reference sequence). The chain's CDR3 is CATSRVQGAWRSNQPQHF. The CDR3 nucleotides read TGTGCCACCAGCAGGGTACAGGGGGCATGGCGTAGCAATCAGCCCCAGCATTTT.

The rearrangement joins TRBV7-3 to TRBJ1-5; possible D gene TRBD1, 6 bases. Germline CDR1 and CDR2: SGHTA and FQGTGA. The CDR3 has 13 residues. V lost 5 bases and J lost 7, with 12 bases in between. CDR3 DNA sequence: TGTGCCAGCAGCCGACAGGTAGGCCAGCCCCAGCATTTT. Its protein is CASSRQVGQPQHF.

This chain uses TRBV11-2 with TRBJ2-1; TRBD2 matches at 7 bases. The CDR3 has 17 residues. Germline lookup yields CDR1 SGHAT and CDR2 FQNNGV. With V trimmed by 5 bases and J by 4 bases, 14 bases remained unmatched. The CDR3 spells CASSLPGAGAPYNEQFF. The DNA for the CDR3 is TGTGCCAGCAGCCTTCCCGGGGCGGGAGCCCCATACAATGAGCAGTTCTTC.

This clone was counted between two and nine times. For the CDR3, the DNA is TGTGCCAGCAGCCTGACTAGCGGGGAATCTTCCTACGAGCAGTACTTC. It codes for CASSLTSGESSYEQYF. V is TRBV28 and J is TRBJ2-7, with 11 nucleotides matching TRBD2. The CDR3 is 16 amino acids. With 6 bases clipped from V and 1 base from J, the junction kept 8 bases outside the gene matches. The V gene's germline CDR1 is MDHEN and CDR2 SYDVKM.